A single sample gave rise to the 30 T cell receptor beta chains below, sequenced in a study of cytomegalovirus exposure and HLA in healthy donors. 13 Jbeta primers and 60 Vbeta primers were used for the PCR. Sequencing used immunoSEQ multiplex PCR; TCRdb keeps in-frame clones, though not all of them. Recorded here are 130,000 or so clones; the top ten clones represent about 1.4%. Sequenced input: PBMCs. Receptors originate from a woman aged 40 to 49 in good health and CMV-seronegative.

The V call is TRBV7-8, the J call TRBJ1-6, with TRBD1 matching 7 bases. This CDR3 spans 19 amino acids. Looked up from germline, CDR1 is SGHVS and CDR2 is FQNEAQ. The V segment lost 2 bases and the J segment 8 bases; nucleotides outside the gene matches: 18. The CDR3: CASSLLLKTTRDSYSPLHF. The CDR3 DNA sequence: TGTGCCAGCAGCTTATTACTAAAGACGACACGGGACAGCTATTCACCCCTCCACTTT.

This chain joins TRBV28 and TRBJ2-3; no clear D. V lost 5 bases and J 6 bases, leaving 6 bases between the germline ends. This CDR3 spans 11 amino acids. CDR1 and CDR2 (germline): MDHEN, SYDVKM. As DNA, the CDR3 is TGTGCCAGCAGTCCCCGGGATACGCAGTATTTT. Translated: CASSPRDTQYF.

V is TRBV19 and J is TRBJ2-2; 8 bases agree with TRBD1. Germline V gene data show CDR1 as LNHDA and CDR2 as SQIVND (reference sequence). CDR3 length: 14 amino acids. Trimming at V came to 7 bases and at J to 4 bases, leaving 5 bases not matched to a gene. CDR3 DNA: TGTGCCAGTAAAGACAGGGGATCCACCGGGGAGCTGTTTTTT. It codes for CASKDRGSTGELFF.

The chain uses TRBV6-1 and TRBJ1-5; D is perhaps TRBD1 (6 bases). Germline V gives CDR1 MNHNS, CDR2 SASEGT. The CDR3 length is 13 residues. Trimming shortened V by 6 bases and J by 5 bases, and 11 bases separated the two germline ends. CDR3 loop: CASRQGPDQPQHF. DNA of the CDR3: TGTGCCAGCAGACAGGGCCCCGATCAGCCCCAGCATTTT.

As for this clone: Its ends do not fully match the called genes, so a read error is possible. Within the sample, other DNA sequences also encode this same CDR3. This chain links TRBV7-6 with TRBJ2-2, with D hard to call. Germline CDR1 and CDR2: SGHVS and FNYEAQ. The CDR3 is 13 residues long. CDR3 loop: CASSLGSSGELFF. The CDR3 DNA follows: TGCGCCAGCAGCTTGGGTAGCTCCGGGGAGCTGTTTTTT. The full variable domain, in which reference TRBV7-6 and TRBJ2-2 provide the parts outside the CDR3, is GAGVSQSPRYKVTKRGQDVALRCDPISGHVSLYWYRQALGQGPEFLTYFNYEAQQDKSGLPNDRFSAERPEGSISTLTIQRTEQRDSAMYRCASSLGSSGELFFGEGSRLTVL.

The genes are TRBV27 and TRBJ1-5, with unresolved D. Looked up from germline, CDR1 is MNHEY and CDR2 is SMNVEV (reference sequence). The ends were cut back, 2 bases at V and 4 bases at J, with 6 bases in the middle. This CDR3 has 13 amino acids. CDR3 nucleotides: TGTGCCAGCAGTTTACAGTGGAATCAGCCCCAGCATTTT. The encoded protein is CASSLQWNQPQHF.

This sequence joins TRBV7-9 and TRBJ1-5; no clear D. The CDR3 is made up of 12 amino acids. Germline assignment: CDR1 SEHNR and CDR2 FQNEAQ (reference sequence). V was cut by 2 bases and J by 8 bases, with 7 bases left in between. CDR3: CASSLSGEPQHF. In DNA form, the CDR3 reads TGTGCCAGCAGCTTATCCGGAGAGCCCCAGCATTTT.

The gene calls are TRBV4-2 and TRBJ1-3; 7 bases are shared with TRBD1. V dropped 1 base and J dropped 0; count of bases not matched to a gene: 0. The CDR3 runs to 15 residues. Germline lookup yields CDR1 LGHNA and CDR2 YNFKEQ. In DNA, the CDR3 is TGTGCCAGCAGCCAAGGACAGGGCTCTGGAAACACCATATATTTT. Residues: CASSQGQGSGNTIYF.

This chain uses TRBV7-2 with TRBJ2-2; tentatively, D is TRBD2 (5 bases). The CDR3 contains 15 residues. With 5 bases removed from V and 1 base from J, the gap between germline ends came to 11 bases. Looked up from germline, CDR1 is SGHTA and CDR2 is FQGNSA. In DNA form, the CDR3 reads TGTGCCAGCAGCACTCAGGCGGGGAACACCGGGGAGCTGTTTTTT. This codes for CASSTQAGNTGELFF.

The chain is built from TRBV27 and TRBJ1-1; 10 bases align to TRBD1. The CDR3 is 15 amino acids. The V and J ends lost 5 bases and 4 bases, in that order; junction bases with no gene match: 7. Germline CDR1 reads MNHEY; CDR2 reads SMNVEV (reference sequence). The CDR3 here is CASSPQGQGPTEAFF. Written as DNA, the CDR3 is TGTGCCAGCAGTCCTCAGGGACAGGGGCCCACTGAAGCTTTCTTT.

The genes are TRBV20-1 and TRBJ1-1; D is perhaps TRBD1 (5 bases). This CDR3 comprises 10 residues. Germline CDR1 is DFQATT and CDR2 is SNEGSKA (reference sequence). V gave up 6 bases and J gave up 10 bases, with 12 bases separating them. CDR3 nucleotide sequence: TGCAGTGCCACCGACAGATCAGCTTTCTTT. Its protein product is CSATDRSAFF.

The chain is built from TRBV6-6 and TRBJ2-2; no definite D call. The V gene's germline CDR1 is MNHNY and CDR2 SVGAGI (reference sequence). The CDR3 has 14 amino acids. V was shortened by 6 bases and J by 8 bases, with 16 bases between the two germline ends. In DNA, the CDR3 is TGTGCCAGCAGCTCCCGCAGGTTACTGGGGGAGCTGTTTTTT. It translates to CASSSRRLLGELFF.

The chain carries TRBV7-2 and TRBJ1-2, with D tentatively TRBD1 (5 bases). The CDR3 consists of 15 residues. The germline V and J ends were trimmed by 4 bases and 6 bases, with 18 bases remaining between them. Germline V gives CDR1 SGHTA, CDR2 FQGNSA. CDR3 DNA: TGTGCCAGCAGCTCCTATGGGGCCCCGGCAGATGGCTACACCTTC. This gives the protein CASSSYGAPADGYTF.

V and J are TRBV6-1 and TRBJ1-3, with D perhaps matching TRBD1 (6 bases). The CDR3 runs to 14 residues. In germline, CDR1 is MNHNS, CDR2 SASEGT. V was clipped by 6 bases and J by 2 bases, with 11 bases between them. This CDR3 reads CASRDSQTGNTIYF. CDR3 nucleotides: TGTGCCAGCAGGGACAGCCAAACTGGAAACACCATATATTTT.

This chain uses TRBV28 with TRBJ1-5, with D perhaps matching TRBD1 (6 bases). The germline V gene encodes CDR1 MDHEN and CDR2 SYDVKM. Trimming left V 4 bases short and J 7 bases short, with 8 bases between. This CDR3 spans 12 amino acids. The CDR3 DNA is TGTGCCAGCAGTTCAGGGGCCCAGCCCCAGCATTTT. It translates to CASSSGAQPQHF. Full variable domain (missing parts from reference TRBV28 and TRBJ1-5): DVKVTQSSRYLVKRTGEKVFLECVQDMDHENMFWYRQDPGLGLRLIYFSYDVKMKEKGDIPEGYSVSREKKERFSLILESASTNQTSMYLCASSSGAQPQHFGDGTRLSIL.

The chain carries TRBV19 and TRBJ2-3; 8 bases align to TRBD2. Germline trimming cut 5 bases from V and 0 bases from J; bases unmatched to any gene: 7. The CDR3 sequence is 16 residues long. In germline, CDR1 is LNHDA, CDR2 SQIVND (reference sequence). The CDR3 nucleotides read TGTGCCAGTAGTGGGGCTAGCGGGTTTAGCACAGATACGCAGTATTTT. This sequence encodes CASSGASGFSTDTQYF.

This chain uses TRBV25-1 with TRBJ1-2; 8 bases map to TRBD1. The CDR3 covers 15 residues. V was pared by 4 bases and J by 3 bases, with 7 bases of the junction left unmatched. CDR1 and CDR2 (germline): MGHDK, SYGVNS. As DNA, the CDR3 is TGTGCCAGCAGTGGGCATGGACAGGGAGACTATGGCTACACCTTC. Translation gives CASSGHGQGDYGYTF.

The chain is built from TRBV2 and TRBJ1-6, with D hard to call. This CDR3 contains 12 residues. Per the germline V gene, CDR1 is SNHLY and CDR2 is FYNNEI. Deletions cut 6 bases from V and 10 bases from J, with 10 bases between. CDR3 protein: CASRAGISPLHF. The CDR3 DNA reads TGTGCCAGCAGGGCGGGGATCTCACCCCTCCACTTT.

The rearrangement joins TRBV29-1 to TRBJ1-2; 9 bases line up with TRBD1. Unmatched junction bases numbered 2, after V lost 1 base and J lost 2 bases. CDR3 length equals 14 residues. The germline V gene has CDR1 SQVTM and CDR2 ANQGSEA. CDR3 region: CSVEGDRENYGYTF. DNA for the CDR3: TGCAGCGTTGAAGGGGACAGGGAGAACTATGGCTACACCTTC.

This rearrangement joins TRBV25-1 to TRBJ2-1; 11 nucleotides line up with TRBD2. Germline V gene lookup returns CDR1 MGHDK and CDR2 SYGVNS. Trimming cost V 3 bases and J 12 bases; bases outside gene matches: 7. The CDR3 runs 14 residues. In nucleotides, the CDR3 is TGTGCCAGCAGTGACTCTAGCGGGGGGACCGTGCAGTTCTTC. Protein product: CASSDSSGGTVQFF.

This chain joins TRBV9 and TRBJ1-1, with D perhaps matching TRBD1 (5 bases). Trimming shortened V by 3 bases and J by 1 base, and 22 bases separated the two germline ends. Per the germline V gene, CDR1 is SGDLS and CDR2 is YYNGEE. This CDR3 comprises 18 residues. The CDR3 bases are TGTGCCAGCAGCGACCCCAAGGGAACAGGATCGGGGAACACTGAAGCTTTCTTT. Its translation is CASSDPKGTGSGNTEAFF. Supplemented by reference TRBV9 and TRBJ1-1, the full variable domain reads DSGVTQTPKHLITATGQRVTLRCSPRSGDLSVYWYQQSLDQGLQFLIQYYNGEERAKGNILERFSAQQFPDLHSELNLSSLELGDSALYFCASSDPKGTGSGNTEAFFGQGTRLTVV.

This rearrangement joins TRBV6-6 to TRBJ1-2; D is undetermined. This CDR3 region has 11 residues. The V gene lost 9 bases and the J gene lost 4 bases, with 9 bases spanning the gap. The germline V gene encodes CDR1 MNHNY and CDR2 SVGAGI (reference sequence). Here the CDR3 reads CASRLIYGYTF. CDR3 bases: TGTGCCAGTCGACTTATCTATGGCTACACCTTC.

CDR3 amino acids: CASHRRGAGNEQFF. The CDR3 DNA reads as TGTGCCAGTCACCGGCGGGGGGCGGGGAATGAGCAGTTCTTC. V gene TRBV19 combines with J gene TRBJ2-1; 8 nucleotides align to TRBD2. The CDR3 consists of 14 residues. Unmatched junction bases numbered 10, after V lost 8 bases and J lost 7 bases. Germline V gene sequence: CDR1 LNHDA, CDR2 SQIVND (reference sequence).

The V gene is TRBV6-5, the J gene TRBJ1-5, with 9 nucleotides matching TRBD1. Germline V lookup: CDR1 MNHEY, CDR2 SVGAGI. V shed 6 bases and J 1 base; nucleotides not matched to a gene: 4. There are 15 residues in the CDR3. DNA of the CDR3: TGTGCCAGCAGAGGACAGGGGATGAGCAATCAGCCCCAGCATTTT. It codes for CASRGQGMSNQPQHF.

The gene calls are TRBV29-1 and TRBJ2-7, with D unclear. The CDR3 contains 12 residues. Germline CDR1 and CDR2: SQVTM and ANQGSEA. The germline V and J ends were trimmed by 1 base and 4 bases, with 8 bases remaining between them. CDR3 sequence reads: CSVEVSYYEQYF. In nucleotides, the CDR3 is TGCAGCGTTGAAGTCAGTTATTACGAGCAGTACTTC.

Note on this clone: The junction differs from germline at one of its ends, possibly a read error. The genes are TRBV7-2 and TRBJ1-5; 8 bases fit TRBD1. The CDR3 covers 17 residues. CDR1 is SGHTA and CDR2 is FQGNSA in the germline V gene. The CDR3, as DNA: TGTGCCAGCAGCTTAGGGACAGGGCCCTATAGCGATCAGCCCCAGCATTTT. This gives the protein CASSLGTGPYSDQPQHF.

The rearrangement uses TRBV6-1 and TRBJ2-2; D might be TRBD1 (6 bases). The CDR3 has 15 residues. Germline CDR1 and CDR2: MNHNS and SASEGT. V shed 7 bases and J shed 4 bases, with 16 bases lying between them. The CDR3: CASTPRGLFTGELFF. The CDR3, as DNA: TGTGCCAGCACCCCGAGGGGGTTATTCACCGGGGAGCTGTTTTTT.

V usage is TRBV5-1 and J usage is TRBJ2-7; D unclear. Per germline, CDR1 SGHRS and CDR2 YFSETQ. The CDR3 loop spans 16 amino acids. Trimming removed 3 bases at V and 7 bases at J, with 23 bases between. CDR3 region: CASSWGSGPTMEEQYV. For the CDR3, the DNA is TGCGCCAGCAGCTGGGGATCCGGGCCTACGATGGAGGAGCAGTACGTC.

V usage is TRBV4-2 and J usage is TRBJ2-3; 9 bases map to TRBD2. The CDR3 runs 18 residues. The V and J ends lost 3 bases and 0 bases, in that order; junction bases with no gene match: 10. Germline CDR1 is LGHNA and CDR2 is YNFKEQ. Here the CDR3 reads CASSHIAGDHLSTDTQYF. The CDR3 DNA reads TGTGCCAGCAGCCACATAGCGGGGGATCACTTAAGCACAGATACGCAGTATTTT.

The chain links TRBV10-3 to TRBJ1-3; tentative D call: TRBD1 (6 bases). Trimming cost V 11 bases and J 4 bases, with 18 bases left between them. CDR3 size: 14 residues. CDR1 and CDR2 from the germline V gene are ENHRY and SYGVKD. This CDR3 is CAASRPGVGNTIYF. CDR3 in DNA: TGTGCCGCGAGCAGGCCAGGGGTCGGAAACACCATATATTTT.